The clone carrying this T cell receptor beta chain turned up a few times. Its antigen is currently unknown. The data are from a study of T-cell reconstitution after alpha-beta-depleted transplantation in children. Study findings and constraints: Among T cells one year after transplant, newly produced cells accounted for most counts and diversity. Several hundred rapidly expanded clones from non-depleted graft cells reportedly supplied alpha-beta T cells about two months post-transplant.

Unique molecular identifiers were incorporated into the prepared TCRbeta library. TCRdb reprocessed the PCR reads via MiXCR and lists one record per CDR3 protein. The table includes hundreds of thousands of distinct CDR3 sequences, approximately 8.4% detected once. CDR3 length equals 14 residues. Germline V gene lookup returns CDR1 SGDLS and CDR2 YYNGEE. Trimming shortened V by 0 bases and J by 1 base, and 7 bases separated the two germline ends. The specimen was PBMCs, mostly from graft donor cells, collected 360 days after TCRalphabeta/CD19-depleted stem cell transplant. The chain has TRBV9 and TRBJ1-1; D gene unclear. The receptor's source is a male patient aged 2-15 years who had a stem cell transplant for acute myeloid leukemia, so the T cells may come from the graft donor. The CDR3 DNA is TGTGCCAGCAGCGTAGATGGGGAGAACACTGAAGCTTTCTTT. Translating gives CASSVDGENTEAFF.